Listed here are 6 T cell receptor beta chains from one sample, sequenced in a study of blood T cell repertoires in COVID-19 (dated by TCRdb to the early 2020s). Library prep was done by the immunoSEQ multiplex PCR assay. The source is immuneACCESS, and TCRdb retained only in-frame sequences with V and J called. Part of the clones is not carried over; for the studies checked, unresolved V genes explain less than half of this, and the remainder is unexplained. A total of fewer than 300,000 clones appear in this sample, about 89% of them only once. Jointly, the top ten make up around 2.2% of the sample. The sample comprised peripheral blood. The origin of the receptors is a woman in her thirties with COVID-19, enrolled during active disease.

The J gene is TRBJ2-5, the V gene TRBV19; 7 positions agree with TRBD1. Germline V gives CDR1 LNHDA, CDR2 SQIVND (reference sequence). The CDR3 has 14 amino acids. J lost 3 bases, V lost 4 bases, and 5 bases had no gene match. CDR3 in DNA: TGTGCCAGTAGTAACCCCGGGACAGAAGAGACCCAGTACTTC. It specifies CASSNPGTEETQYF.

The V and J genes are TRBV30 and TRBJ2-5; weak D call: TRBD2 (6 bases). The CDR3 is 13 amino acids. Trimming took 3 bases from V and 0 from J, leaving 8 bases between them. Germline CDR1 GTSNPN, CDR2 SVGIG (reference sequence). The CDR3 sequence: CAWRGGHQETQYF. The CDR3 DNA sequence: TGTGCCTGGAGGGGGGGACACCAAGAGACCCAGTACTTC.

Note on this clone: Other DNA variants within this sample encode the same CDR3. The J gene is TRBJ1-1, the V gene TRBV6-4; 7 nucleotides line up with TRBD1. V lost 4 bases to trimming and J lost 3 bases; unmatched junction nucleotides: 2. Germline CDR1 reads MRHNA; CDR2 reads SNTAGT. The CDR3 covers 13 residues. This chain's CDR3 is CASSARGDTEAFF. CDR3 nucleotides: TGTGCCAGCAGTGCCAGGGGGGACACTGAAGCTTTCTTT.

The chain has TRBV3-1 (or the pseudogene TRBV3-2) and TRBJ1-1; D gene ambiguous. The germline V gene encodes CDR1 LGHDT and CDR2 YNNKEL (reference sequence). The V and J ends lost 0 bases and 5 bases respectively, with 7 bases between them. The CDR3 is made up of 13 amino acids. CDR3 sequence: CASSQDRVTEAFF. The CDR3, as DNA: TGTGCCAGCAGCCAAGATCGGGTTACTGAAGCTTTCTTT.

The CDR3 region is CASSHPQKIIYTF. CDR3 bases: TGCGCCAGCAGTCACCCCCAGAAGATTATCTACACCTTC. The chain has TRBV23-1 and TRBJ1-2; D uncertain. TRBV23-1 is an ORF, and what it does is uncertain. This CDR3 region has 13 residues. The ends were cut back, 3 bases at V and 10 bases at J, with 15 bases in the middle.

V is TRBV5-1 and J is TRBJ2-1; 7 bases align to TRBD2. Germline CDR1 is SGHRS and CDR2 is YFSETQ. J was trimmed by 7 bases and V by 0 bases; bases with no gene match: 16. There are 18 residues in the CDR3. Here the CDR3 DNA reads TGCGCCAGCAGCTTGGAAGTCTGGGTTTGGGAGGGTTTTAATGAGCAGTTCTTC. It translates to CASSLEVWVWEGFNEQFF.